The following is a TCR beta chain sequence with its context. Other nucleotide sequences in the sample specify the same CDR3. The assay was carried out at the deep level. Replicate PCRs were loaded with around 0.3 ug DNA from unsorted PBMC, 30,000 or so T cell genomes. This table comes from immunoSEQ multiplex PCR, and its TCRdb copy is limited to in-frame clones, with some not included. The sample consists of about 480,000 clones, 79% of them appearing once. Per the germline V gene, CDR1 is MNHNY and CDR2 is SVGAGI (reference sequence). CDR3 length: 14 residues. With 5 bases clipped from V and 5 bases from J, the junction kept 9 bases outside the gene matches. The sample comes from a study of shared clonotypes between healthy human individuals. Only Caucasian adults living in Nashville, Tennessee made up the donor group.

Sequencing input: PBMCs. This rearrangement joins TRBV6-6 to TRBJ2-7, with 7 bases fitting TRBD2. The clonotype was recovered from a woman between 40 and 55 years old in good health. Some clones in this sample may be carry-over from other donors' samples. CDR3 nucleotides: TGTGCCAGCAGTCTGGGTGGGAGGGCCGACGAGCAGTACTTC. Its protein product is CASSLGGRADEQYF.